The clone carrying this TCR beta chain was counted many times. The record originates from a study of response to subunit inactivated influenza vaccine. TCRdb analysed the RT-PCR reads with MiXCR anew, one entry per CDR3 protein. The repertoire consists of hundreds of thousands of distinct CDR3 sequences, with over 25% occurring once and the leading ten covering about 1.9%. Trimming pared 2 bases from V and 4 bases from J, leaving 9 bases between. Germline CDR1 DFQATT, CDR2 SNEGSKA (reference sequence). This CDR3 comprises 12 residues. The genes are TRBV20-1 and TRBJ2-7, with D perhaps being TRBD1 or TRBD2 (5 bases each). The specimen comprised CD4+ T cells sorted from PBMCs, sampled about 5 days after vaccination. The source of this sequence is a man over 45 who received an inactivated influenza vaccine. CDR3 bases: TGCAGTGCTAGAAAGGGACCGTACGAGCAGTACTTC. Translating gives CSARKGPYEQYF.